This entry is about one T cell receptor beta chain. Its cognate antigen is unknown. These data belong to a study of T-cell memory formation after mild COVID-19. Notes on the study in general: Detection of some responders pre-infection suggested pre-existing cross-reactive memory T cells participated. The main location of contracting CD4+ clones was CM and EM, and that of contracting CD8+ clones was EMRA.

The CDR3 contains 15 residues. Per the germline V gene, CDR1 is SGHNT and CDR2 is YYREEE (reference sequence). V was pared by 4 bases and J by 6 bases, with 4 bases of the junction left unmatched. TCRdb processed the 5' RACE reads anew with MiXCR; each CDR3 protein has one entry. The profile shows approximately 240,000 distinct CDR3 sequences, about a sixth of them singletons. The TCR originated in a man aged 18 to 29 who had mild COVID-19 (a few samples of this study predate the infection). Cell type and time point are not known. The material sequenced was PBMCs or a T cell subset sorted from them (not recorded which). The chain has TRBV5-4 and TRBJ2-2, with TRBD1 identical over 12 bases. CDR3 protein: CASSTGQGASGELFF. CDR3 nucleotide sequence: TGTGCCAGCAGCACGGGACAGGGGGCTTCCGGGGAGCTGTTTTTT.